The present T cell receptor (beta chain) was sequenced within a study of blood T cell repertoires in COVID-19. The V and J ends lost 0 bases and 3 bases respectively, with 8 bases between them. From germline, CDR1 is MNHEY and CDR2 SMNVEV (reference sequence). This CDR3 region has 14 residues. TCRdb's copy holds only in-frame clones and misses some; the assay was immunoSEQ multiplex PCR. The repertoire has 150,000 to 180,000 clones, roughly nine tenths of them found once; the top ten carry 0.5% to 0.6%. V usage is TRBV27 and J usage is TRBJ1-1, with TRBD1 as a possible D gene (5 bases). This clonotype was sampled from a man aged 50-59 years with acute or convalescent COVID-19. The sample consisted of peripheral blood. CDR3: CASSLSPRDTEAFF. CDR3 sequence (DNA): TGTGCCAGCAGTTTATCCCCCAGGGACACTGAAGCTTTCTTT.